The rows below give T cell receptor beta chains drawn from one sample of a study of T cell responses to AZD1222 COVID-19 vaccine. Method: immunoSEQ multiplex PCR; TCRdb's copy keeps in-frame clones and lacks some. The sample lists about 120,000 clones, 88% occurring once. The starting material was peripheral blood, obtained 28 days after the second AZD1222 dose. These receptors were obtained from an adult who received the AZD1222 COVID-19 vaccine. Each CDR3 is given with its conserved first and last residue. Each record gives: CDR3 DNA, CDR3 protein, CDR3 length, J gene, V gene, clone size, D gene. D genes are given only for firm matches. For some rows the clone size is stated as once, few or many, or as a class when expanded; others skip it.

CDR3nt: TGTGCCAGCAGCTTTCGACAGGGGGCGCCGAGCTATGGCTACACCTTC
CDR3aa: CASSFRQGAPSYGYTF
len: 16
j_gene: TRBJ1-2
v_gene: TRBV6-2/TRBV6-3
abundance: .
d_gene: TRBD1

CDR3nt: TGTGCCAGCAGCTCCGGTTCGACAGGCCTGAGTGGCTACACCTTC
CDR3aa: CASSSGSTGLSGYTF
len: 15
j_gene: TRBJ1-2
v_gene: TRBV11-2
abundance: .
d_gene: .

CDR3nt: TGTGCCAGCAGCCTTGGGACATATGAGCAGTTCTTC
CDR3aa: CASSLGTYEQFF
len: 12
j_gene: TRBJ2-1
v_gene: TRBV16
abundance: .
d_gene: .

CDR3nt: TGTGCCAGCAGCACGGAGGCCTTGGGGGGCTACACCTTC
CDR3aa: CASSTEALGGYTF
len: 13
j_gene: TRBJ1-2
v_gene: TRBV11-2
abundance: .
d_gene: .

CDR3nt: TGTGCCAGCACCTACGCACAGGTCCCCCATGGCTACACCTTC
CDR3aa: CASTYAQVPHGYTF
len: 14
j_gene: TRBJ1-2
v_gene: TRBV2
abundance: .
d_gene: .

CDR3nt: TGTGCCAGCAGCTTCATGGGGAGTCAGCCCCAGCATTTT
CDR3aa: CASSFMGSQPQHF
len: 13
j_gene: TRBJ1-5
v_gene: TRBV11-2
abundance: .
d_gene: .

CDR3nt: TGTGCCAGCAGCTTGGCCATGACTAGCGGGAGTAGGGGAGAGACCCAGTACTTC
CDR3aa: CASSLAMTSGSRGETQYF
len: 18
j_gene: TRBJ2-5
v_gene: TRBV5-4
abundance: .
d_gene: TRBD2

CDR3nt: TGTGCCAGCACCGGGACTAGCGATTTCGATGAGCAGTTCTTC
CDR3aa: CASTGTSDFDEQFF
len: 14
j_gene: TRBJ2-1
v_gene: TRBV19
abundance: once
d_gene: TRBD2

CDR3nt: TGTGCCAGCAGTTCTCACAGGGGTAGTATGTCCTACGAGCAGTACTTC
CDR3aa: CASSSHRGSMSYEQYF
len: 16
j_gene: TRBJ2-7
v_gene: TRBV27
abundance: .
d_gene: TRBD1

CDR3nt: TGCAGTGCTAGTGGGGAGAGGCTTGAGCAGTTCTTC
CDR3aa: CSASGERLEQFF
len: 12
j_gene: TRBJ2-1
v_gene: TRBV20-1
abundance: .
d_gene: .

CDR3nt: TGTGCCAGCAGTTTGGGCCTACAATGGAAGAACACTGAAGCTTTCTTT
CDR3aa: CASSLGLQWKNTEAFF
len: 16
j_gene: TRBJ1-1
v_gene: TRBV28
abundance: few
d_gene: .

CDR3nt: TGCGCCAGCAGCCTCAGAGGACAGGGGGGGACTGAAGCTTTCTTT
CDR3aa: CASSLRGQGGTEAFF
len: 15
j_gene: TRBJ1-1
v_gene: TRBV4-1
abundance: .
d_gene: TRBD1

CDR3nt: TGCGCCAGCAGTGAGCAGCGGGAGAGGGCCTACGAGCAGTACTTC
CDR3aa: CASSEQRERAYEQYF
len: 15
j_gene: TRBJ2-7
v_gene: TRBV10-1
abundance: .
d_gene: TRBD2